The 3 T cell receptor beta chains given below trace back to one sample, sequenced in a study of cytomegalovirus exposure and HLA in healthy donors. PCR primers comprised 60 Vbeta and 13 Jbeta primers. Sequencing was performed with immunoSEQ multiplex PCR; in TCRdb, only in-frame clones are kept and a portion is missing. The sample includes more than 90,000 clones. Sequenced input: PBMCs. These receptor sequences come from a man aged 25 to 40 in good health and CMV-seronegative.

The V gene is TRBV28, the J gene TRBJ1-5, with D perhaps matching TRBD1 (6 bases). Trimming stripped 2 bases from V and 6 bases from J, with 11 bases between. Germline CDR1 is MDHEN and CDR2 is SYDVKM. The CDR3 length is 14 residues. CDR3 nucleotides: TGTGCCAGCAGTTTAGGTACAGGGTTTCAGCCCCAGCATTTT. It specifies CASSLGTGFQPQHF.

The rearrangement links TRBV2 to TRBJ1-4; D is unresolved. The CDR3 has 14 residues. Per the germline V gene, CDR1 is SNHLY and CDR2 is FYNNEI. The V gene lost 4 bases and the J gene lost 3 bases, with 9 bases spanning the gap. Written as DNA, the CDR3 is TGTGCCAGCAGTGTATACAGATCTAATGAAAAACTGTTTTTT. Translating gives CASSVYRSNEKLFF. Full variable domain (remainder filled in from reference TRBV2 and TRBJ1-4): EPEVTQTPSHQVTQMGQEVILRCVPISNHLYFYWYRQILGQKVEFLVSFYNNEISEKSEIFDDQFSVERPDGSNFTLKIRSTKLEDSAMYFCASSVYRSNEKLFFGSGTQLSVL.

This chain joins TRBV28 and TRBJ2-3; perhaps TRBD2 as D (5 bases). The CDR3 contains 18 residues. Between the trimmed V and J ends, which lost 4 bases and 4 bases, there was a span of 24 bases. The V gene's germline CDR1 is MDHEN and CDR2 SYDVKM. CDR3 nucleotides: TGTGCCAGCAGTTCATCAGGCGGGTATAGTTCTCCCGCAGATACGCAGTATTTT. Amino acids: CASSSSGGYSSPADTQYF. The full variable domain, with the rest looked up from reference TRBV28 and TRBJ2-3, is DVKVTQSSRYLVKRTGEKVFLECVQDMDHENMFWYRQDPGLGLRLIYFSYDVKMKEKGDIPEGYSVSREKKERFSLILESASTNQTSMYLCASSSSGGYSSPADTQYFGPGTRLTVL.